The 5 T cell receptor beta chains below come from one sample, sequenced in a study of beta chain features in type 1 diabetes. The sequenced template was cDNA made from the entire isolated RNA. TCRdb's copy holds only in-frame clones and misses some; the assay was immunoSEQ multiplex PCR. The sample records 150,000 to 160,000 clones, 11% being singletons. Source material: central memory CD4+ T cells from blood. Every receptor here comes from a man between 18 and 35 years old in good health.

At least ten counts were recorded for this clone. This chain joins TRBV29-1 and TRBJ1-3; D not resolved. The CDR3 has 14 amino acids. Trimming took off 0 bases at V and 2 bases at J, with 8 bases between the two ends. Germline CDR1 is SQVTM and CDR2 is ANQGSEA. The CDR3 bases are TGCAGCGTTGAAGAGGCACTGACTGGAAACACCATATATTTT. Its protein product is CSVEEALTGNTIYF.

The chain links TRBV19 to TRBJ1-2; TRBD1 is a possible D gene (5 bases). Trimming left V 7 bases short and J 6 bases short, with 15 bases between. This CDR3 has 13 residues. Per the germline V gene, CDR1 is LNHDA and CDR2 is SQIVND (reference sequence). The CDR3 nucleotides are TGTGCCAGTAAGGGGTCCGGGAGCCATGGCTACACCTTC. Translation: CASKGSGSHGYTF. Full variable domain (remainder filled in from reference TRBV19 and TRBJ1-2): DGGITQSPKYLFRKEGQNVTLSCEQNLNHDAMYWYRQDPGQGLRLIYYSQIVNDFQKGDIAEGYSVSREKKESFPLTVTSAQKNPTAFYLCASKGSGSHGYTFGSGTRLTVV.

In this sample, this clone turned up many times. This CDR3 reads CASSSERLQNQQFF. CDR3 in DNA: TGTGCCAGCAGCTCCGAGAGGCTTCAAAATCAGCAGTTCTTC. The chain uses TRBV5-6 and TRBJ2-1; D unclear. CDR3 length equals 14 residues. Germline V gene sequence: CDR1 SGHDT, CDR2 YYEEEE. V was pared by 3 bases and J by 11 bases, with 18 bases between.

This clone was detected only once. The V and J genes are TRBV11-2 and TRBJ2-3; 13 bases line up with TRBD2. V lost 2 bases and J lost 6; bases outside the gene matches: 5. The CDR3 is made up of 16 amino acids. CDR1 and CDR2 from the germline V gene are SGHAT and FQNNGV. CDR3 amino acids: CASSLRLAGGGDTQYF. In DNA, the CDR3 is TGTGCCAGCAGCTTAAGACTAGCGGGAGGCGGGGATACGCAGTATTTT.

V is TRBV9 and J is TRBJ2-1; the D gene is possibly TRBD2 (5 bases). V gave up 0 bases and J gave up 5 bases, with 9 bases separating them. Germline-derived CDR1 and CDR2 are SGDLS and YYNGEE. CDR3 length: 14 residues. CDR3 sequence (DNA): TGTGCCAGCAGCGTAGCTGTGAGGGACAATGAGCAGTTCTTC. Amino acids: CASSVAVRDNEQFF.